The rows below give T cell receptor beta chains drawn from one sample of a study of beta chain features in type 1 diabetes. This table comes from immunoSEQ multiplex PCR, and its TCRdb copy is limited to in-frame clones, with some not included. The sample has around 310,000 clones, 8% to 13% seen once. Specimen: naive CD4+ T cells from blood. Receptors were obtained from a woman aged 25-40 years in good health. Each CDR3 is given with its conserved first and last residue. D genes are given only for firm matches. Only part of the rows carry a size: once, few, many, or a class if the clone is expanded.

v_gene	j_gene	d_gene	abundance	CDR3nt	CDR3aa
TRBV19	TRBJ2-6	-	few	TGTGCCAGTAGTTTAGGGACTGGTGGGGCCAACGTCCTGACTTTC	CASSLGTGGANVLTF
TRBV9	TRBJ2-2	-	few	TGTGCCAGCAGCCCACTAGGTCCCGGGGAGCTGTTTTTT	CASSPLGPGELFF
TRBV5-1	TRBJ2-7	-	-	TGCGCCAGCAGCTTCGACAGCTACGAGCAGTACTTC	CASSFDSYEQYF
TRBV18	TRBJ2-1	TRBD2	few	TGTGCCAGCTCACTCGCACGACTAGCGGGAGGAAGGCTAGGGCTTGATGAGCAGTTCTTC	CASSLARLAGGRLGLDEQFF
TRBV7-2	TRBJ1-1	-	few	TGTGCCAGCAGCAAACAGGGTGGAACTGAAGCTTTCTTT	CASSKQGGTEAFF
TRBV5-4	TRBJ2-7	TRBD2	few	TGTGCCAGCAGCTTAGCGGGAGGGCCTTACGAGCAGTACTTC	CASSLAGGPYEQYF
TRBV29-1	TRBJ2-5	TRBD2	-	TGCAGCGTCGGGACTAGCGGGAGGAGGGAGACCCAGTACTTC	CSVGTSGRRETQYF
TRBV7-9	TRBJ2-1	TRBD1	few	TGTGCCAGCAGCAAAACCGGGACAGGGTTCAATGAGCAGTTCTTC	CASSKTGTGFNEQFF
TRBV21-1	TRBJ2-5	-	-	TGTGCCAGCAGCAAACCAGGGGGTGATCGGGAGACCCAGTACTTC	CASSKPGGDRETQYF
TRBV15	TRBJ2-1	-	many	TGTGCCACCAGTAATCGGTACAATGAGCAGTTCTTC	CATSNRYNEQFF
TRBV11-2	TRBJ2-7	TRBD2	few	TGTGCCAGCAGCCCGAGCGGGGGGAACTACGAGCAGTACTTC	CASSPSGGNYEQYF
TRBV5-1	TRBJ2-1	-	-	TGCGCCAGCAGCAGAGCGGGCAACTCCTACAATGAGCAGTTCTTC	CASSRAGNSYNEQFF
TRBV7-2	TRBJ2-7	TRBD2	few	TGTGCCAGCAGCTCGCGTAGCGGGAGCTCCTACGAGCAGTACTTC	CASSSRSGSSYEQYF
TRBV18	TRBJ2-7	-	-	TGTGCCAGCTCACCCATAGGGGCCTCCTCCTACGAGCAGTACTTC	CASSPIGASSYEQYF
TRBV10-3	TRBJ2-3	-	few	TGTGCCACCGCGGACAAAAGCACAGATACGCAGTATTTT	CATADKSTDTQYF
TRBV7-2	TRBJ2-3	TRBD1	few	TGTGCCAGCAGCTCCGGACAGGGGGGTCATACGCAGTATTTT	CASSSGQGGHTQYF
TRBV19	TRBJ2-3	TRBD2	-	TGTGCCGGCGGGGGAGAAGATACGCAGTATTTT	CAGGGEDTQYF
TRBV6-5	TRBJ2-2	-	-	TGTGCCAGCAGTCTTGACACCTACAGGAGGGAGCTGTTTTTT	CASSLDTYRRELFF
TRBV6-6	TRBJ2-3	-	few	TGTGCCAGCAGTTATCAAACCCTCAGGGATACGCAGTATTTT	CASSYQTLRDTQYF
TRBV19	TRBJ2-1	TRBD1	few	TGTGCCAGTACCTCAGGACAGGCCGGGTACAATGAGCAGTTCTTC	CASTSGQAGYNEQFF
TRBV5-4	TRBJ2-7	-	few	TGTGCCAGCAGCCACATACAGGGATCCTACGAGCAGTACTTC	CASSHIQGSYEQYF
TRBV5-1	TRBJ1-2	TRBD1	few	TGCGCCAGCAGCCCCGACGGGCTGCCGGGGACAGGGCACTATGGCTACACCTTC	CASSPDGLPGTGHYGYTF
TRBV5-1	TRBJ2-1	TRBD2	few	TGCGCCAGCAGCTTGGTAGCGGGGAGTTACAATGAGCAGTTCTTC	CASSLVAGSYNEQFF
TRBV7-8	TRBJ2-1	TRBD2	few	TGTGCCAGCAGCTCAAGAGGTCCGGGGGGCTCCTACAATGAGCAGTTCTTC	CASSSRGPGGSYNEQFF
TRBV30	TRBJ1-5	TRBD1	few	TGTGCCTGGGACAGGGGGGATCAGCCCCAGCATTTT	CAWDRGDQPQHF
TRBV5-1	TRBJ2-3	TRBD2	-	TGCGCCAGCAGCCGAGGGACTAGCGGGATCACAGATACGCAGTATTTT	CASSRGTSGITDTQYF
TRBV5-1	TRBJ2-7	TRBD1	-	TGCGCCAGCAGCTTAGGTAACAGGGGAGACGAGCAGTACTTC	CASSLGNRGDEQYF
TRBV7-2	TRBJ2-1	TRBD2	few	TGTGCCAGCAGCTTAGCGTCGACTAGCGGTGACAATGAGCAGTTCTTC	CASSLASTSGDNEQFF
TRBV18	TRBJ2-7	TRBD2	-	TGTGCCAGCTCACCTAGATCTTCGTTGCGGGAGGGCGGCGAGCAGTACTTC	CASSPRSSLREGGEQYF
TRBV29-1	TRBJ2-7	-	few	TGCAGCGCGGAGAGCGCCTACGAGCAGTACTTC	CSAESAYEQYF
TRBV18	TRBJ2-5	TRBD1	few	TGTGCCAGCTCACAAATGGAGGACAGGGTGGAGACCCAGTACTTC	CASSQMEDRVETQYF
TRBV5-1	TRBJ2-3	TRBD2	-	TGCGCCAGCAGCTTGGCCGGGACTAGCCTCGCAGATACGCAGTATTTT	CASSLAGTSLADTQYF
TRBV19	TRBJ1-2	-	few	TGTGCCAGTAGTACAGGACAGAGACTCTATGGCTACACCTTC	CASSTGQRLYGYTF
TRBV5-4	TRBJ2-2	-	-	TGTGCCACCGCTACCCGGACAGCGAACACCGGGGAGCTGTTTTTT	CATATRTANTGELFF
TRBV25-1	TRBJ2-2	-	-	TGTGCCAGCAGTGACGCGAGTACCGCCGGGGAGCTGTTTTTT	CASSDASTAGELFF
TRBV7-2	TRBJ2-7	-	few	TGTGCCAGCAGCTTCGGGAGCTACGAGCAGTACTTC	CASSFGSYEQYF
TRBV28	TRBJ2-5	-	-	TGTGCCAGCATCACGGCAGGGCGGGAGACCCAGTACTTC	CASITAGRETQYF
TRBV6-1	TRBJ1-2	-	-	TGTGCCAGCAGTGGGGGCAATTCAAACTATGGCTACACCTTC	CASSGGNSNYGYTF
TRBV30	TRBJ2-2	TRBD1	few	TGTGCCTGGAGTCCCTCTAGGACAGGGCGGATCGGGGAGCTGTTTTTT	CAWSPSRTGRIGELFF
TRBV7-2	TRBJ2-1	-	-	TGTGCCAGCAGCTTAGGGAGCTCCTACAATGAGCAGTTCTTC	CASSLGSSYNEQFF
TRBV29-1	TRBJ2-1	TRBD2	-	TGCAGCGTTGGGGGGTTGTGGGCGGGAGGTCGCGATGAGCAGTTCTTC	CSVGGLWAGGRDEQFF
TRBV7-9	TRBJ1-3	-	-	TGTGCCAGCAGCTGGCGAGGGAGGGCTGGAAACACCATATATTTT	CASSWRGRAGNTIYF
TRBV7-2	TRBJ2-7	-	few	TGTGCCAGCAGCTTAGCTGTCGCGAGGGAGCAGTACTTC	CASSLAVAREQYF
TRBV4-3	TRBJ2-3	TRBD2	-	TGCGCCAGCAGCCCGACTAGCGGACCCTTAGATACGCAGTATTTT	CASSPTSGPLDTQYF
TRBV19	TRBJ2-1	TRBD2	-	TGTGCCAGTAGTATCCCTCTCCTAGCGGGAGCCTTCTACAATGAGCAGTTCTTC	CASSIPLLAGAFYNEQFF
TRBV28	TRBJ1-2	-	few	TGTGCCAGCAAAACAGGGTCTCCGGGCTACACCTTC	CASKTGSPGYTF
TRBV5-4	TRBJ2-3	-	-	TGTGCCAGCAGCTTGACCGGGAGAACAGATACGCAGTATTTT	CASSLTGRTDTQYF
TRBV6-6	TRBJ1-5	TRBD1	-	TGTGCCAGCAGTCCTGGGACAGGGAACCATCAGCCCCAGCATTTT	CASSPGTGNHQPQHF
TRBV9	TRBJ2-1	-	-	TGTGCCAGCACCCCTCGGACTAACAATGGAAATGAGCAGTTCTTC	CASTPRTNNGNEQFF
TRBV9	TRBJ2-5	-	few	TGTGCCAGCAGCGTAGCGGGAGTGCAAGAGACCCAGTACTTC	CASSVAGVQETQYF
TRBV21-1	TRBJ1-4	-	-	TGTGCCAGCAGCTACGGGGGAACTTATGAAAAACTGTTTTTT	CASSYGGTYEKLFF
TRBV29-1	TRBJ2-1	-	-	TGCAGCGTTGTAGGTAGCAGCTCCCCCTCGTTCAATGAGCAGTTCTTC	CSVVGSSSPSFNEQFF
TRBV7-2	TRBJ2-6	-	-	TGTGCCAGAGGACAGTCCTCTGGGGCCAACGTCCTGACTTTC	CARGQSSGANVLTF
TRBV7-9	TRBJ2-7	TRBD2	-	TGTGCCAGCACCGGGACTAGCGGGGCCAGCTCCTACGAGCAGTACTTC	CASTGTSGASSYEQYF
TRBV30	TRBJ2-7	TRBD1	-	TGTGCCTGGGGACGGGGACAGGGTTACGAGCAGTACTTC	CAWGRGQGYEQYF
TRBV27	TRBJ2-5	-	-	TGTGCCAGCTCCTCTACTAGGGACCAAGAGACCCAGTACTTC	CASSSTRDQETQYF
TRBV7-9	TRBJ2-7	TRBD1	-	TGTGCCAGCAGCCCCGGGACAGGGAGGGCCGAGCAGTACTTC	CASSPGTGRAEQYF